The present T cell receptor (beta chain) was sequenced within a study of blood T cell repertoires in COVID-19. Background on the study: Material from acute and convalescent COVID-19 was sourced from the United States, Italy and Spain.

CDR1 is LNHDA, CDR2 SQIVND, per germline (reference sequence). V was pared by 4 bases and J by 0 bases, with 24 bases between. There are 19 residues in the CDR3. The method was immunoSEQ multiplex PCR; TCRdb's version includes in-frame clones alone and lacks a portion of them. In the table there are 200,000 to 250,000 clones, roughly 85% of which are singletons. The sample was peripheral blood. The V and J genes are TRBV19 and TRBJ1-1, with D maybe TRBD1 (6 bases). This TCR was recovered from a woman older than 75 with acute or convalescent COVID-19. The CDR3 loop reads CASSTDLRGWGVVNTEAFF. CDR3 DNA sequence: TGTGCCAGTAGTACGGACCTCAGGGGTTGGGGAGTGGTGAACACTGAAGCTTTCTTT.